This T cell receptor beta chain was identified in a study of shared clonotypes between healthy human individuals. Study-level results: Measured sharing among donors was expected to vary with sequencing depth.

In the case of this clone: Its antigen is undetermined.

Method: immunoSEQ multiplex PCR; TCRdb's copy keeps in-frame clones and lacks some. The data show roughly 510,000 clones, with almost 80% seen just once and around 13% held by the top ten. Looked up from germline, CDR1 is MNHNY and CDR2 is SVGAGI (reference sequence). The length of the CDR3 is 14 residues. The V and J ends lost 1 base and 8 bases respectively, with 14 bases between them. The sequence derives from a woman in her thirties or forties in good health. Some clones in this sample may be carry-over from other donors' samples. The chain joins TRBV6-6 to TRBJ1-1; D unclear. The sequenced sample was PBMCs. This CDR3 is CASSYYPDKLEAFF. The CDR3 nucleotides are TGTGCCAGCAGTTACTACCCCGACAAATTGGAAGCTTTCTTT.